This T cell receptor (beta chain) was retrieved from a study of T cell responses to AZD1222 COVID-19 vaccine. Study observations and caveats: Among vaccine-associated CD4 TCRs, coverage spanned spike, with dominance at 160-218 and 743-854. Only after the peak T cell response were repertoires sampled. Receipt of two AZD1222 doses was followed by a rise in Spike-specific TCR breadth and depth.

Only in-frame clones appear in the TCRdb table, and some are missing; sequencing was by immunoSEQ multiplex PCR. The data show 110,000 or so clones, approximately 90% seen once. Note on this clone: Its cognate antigen is unknown.

CDR1 ENHRY and CDR2 SYGVKD come from the germline V gene. This CDR3 is 15 amino acids long. V gave up 1 base and J gave up 1 base, with 8 bases separating them. The TCR sequence derives from an adult who received the AZD1222 COVID-19 vaccine. The rearrangement uses TRBV10-3 and TRBJ1-5, with D possibly being TRBD1 (5 bases). The sample consisted of peripheral blood, taken 28 days after the second AZD1222 dose. CDR3 sequence reads: CAISEWGISNQPQHF. The CDR3 DNA sequence: TGTGCCATCAGTGAGTGGGGGATAAGCAATCAGCCCCAGCATTTT.